This entry lists 18 T cell receptor beta chains sequenced from one sample in a study of Ad26.COV2.S vaccination and SARS-CoV-2 variants. Treatment indicated: 15 to 20 received Ad26.COV2.S at low or high dose, single or two shots; several received placebo; per-sample allocation not given. Samples came from day 63 after the first vaccine or placebo injection. TCRdb's table, derived via immunoSEQ multiplex PCR, lists solely in-frame clones and lacks some. Among roughly 420,000 clones, approximately 92% were seen once, and the ten largest hold roughly 2.5%. The material was peripheral blood, obtained in a trial of Ad26.COV2.S vaccine versus placebo. These receptors all come from a person aged 18-60 years who received the Ad26.COV2.S COVID-19 vaccine or a placebo.

The rearrangement uses TRBV7-3 and TRBJ2-1; D is unclear. This CDR3 is 13 amino acids long. The germline CDR1 and CDR2 sequences are SGHTA and FQGTGA. The V end lost 5 bases, the J end lost 6 bases, and 11 bases lay between the germline ends. DNA for the CDR3: TGTGCCAGCAGCCCAACACGAGCCAATGAGCAGTTCTTC. It codes for CASSPTRANEQFF. The complete variable domain, with remaining parts taken from reference TRBV7-3 and TRBJ2-1, reads GAGVSQTPSNKVTEKGKYVELRCDPISGHTALYWYRQSLGQGPEFLIYFQGTGAADDSGLPNDRFFAVRPEGSVSTLKIQRTERGDSAVYLCASSPTRANEQFFGPGTRLTVL.

The J gene is TRBJ2-7, the V gene TRBV6-5, with D possibly being TRBD1 (6 bases). Germline-derived CDR1 and CDR2 are MNHEY and SVGAGI. V was trimmed by 8 bases and J by 7 bases, leaving 15 bases between them. The CDR3 runs to 12 residues. CDR3 in amino acids: CASGGPYGEQYV. The DNA of the CDR3 is TGTGCCAGCGGGGGCCCCTATGGGGAGCAGTACGTC.

This chain connects TRBV2 to TRBJ2-7; no clear D gene. Germline V gives CDR1 SNHLY, CDR2 FYNNEI. Trimming removed 2 bases from V and 5 bases from J, with 13 bases in between. The CDR3 runs to 14 residues. CDR3 residues: CASSESPRHHEQYF. The CDR3 DNA follows: TGTGCCAGCAGTGAATCCCCTAGGCACCACGAGCAGTACTTC.

This rearrangement joins TRBV5-4 to TRBJ2-5, with unresolved D. The V end was cut by 5 bases, the J end by 3 bases, with 8 bases between. Germline loops: CDR1 SGHNT, CDR2 YYREEE (reference sequence). This CDR3 region has 12 residues. The CDR3 protein is CASSESKETQYF. The CDR3 region has the DNA TGTGCCAGCAGTGAGTCGAAAGAGACCCAGTACTTC.

The V gene is TRBV5-1, the J gene TRBJ2-2, with D perhaps TRBD1 (6 bases). Per germline, CDR1 SGHRS and CDR2 YFSETQ. This CDR3 spans 15 amino acids. Trimming left V 4 bases short and J 3 bases short, with 13 bases between. The DNA for the CDR3 is TGCGCCAGCAGCCTCCGGGACACCTACACCGGGGAGCTGTTTTTT. This translates into CASSLRDTYTGELFF.

The chain combines TRBV15 with TRBJ2-5, with D uncertain. This CDR3 comprises 13 residues. The V end was cut by 3 bases, the J end by 2 bases, with 7 bases between. Per the germline V gene, CDR1 is LNHNV and CDR2 is YYDKDF (reference sequence). The CDR3 loop is CATSRTLQETQYF. CDR3 DNA: TGTGCCACCAGCAGGACTTTACAAGAGACCCAGTACTTC.

The V call is TRBV2, the J call TRBJ2-7, with 11 bases that match TRBD2. The V gene end was trimmed by 4 bases and the J gene end by 2 bases; junction bases not matched to a gene: 13. CDR1 SNHLY and CDR2 FYNNEI come from the germline V gene. The CDR3 totals 18 residues. The CDR3 region is CASSGDRKTSGGPYEQYF. For the CDR3, the DNA is TGTGCCAGCAGTGGGGACAGAAAAACTAGCGGGGGTCCCTACGAGCAGTACTTC. Drawing the rest from reference TRBV2 and TRBJ2-7, the complete variable domain is EPEVTQTPSHQVTQMGQEVILRCVPISNHLYFYWYRQILGQKVEFLVSFYNNEISEKSEIFDDQFSVERPDGSNFTLKIRSTKLEDSAMYFCASSGDRKTSGGPYEQYFGPGTRLTVT.

This clone was picked up one time. This chain joins TRBV7-9 and TRBJ2-5, with D perhaps being TRBD1 or TRBD2 (6 bases each). In germline, CDR1 is SEHNR, CDR2 FQNEAQ (reference sequence). The CDR3 loop spans 14 amino acids. V gave up 2 bases and J gave up 5 bases, with 12 bases separating them. As DNA, the CDR3 is TGTGCCAGCAGCTTACACGGGGGCTATGAGACCCAGTACTTC. Its protein product is CASSLHGGYETQYF.

A few counts support this clone. The V call is TRBV5-1, the J call TRBJ1-2; TRBD1 is a possible D gene (6 bases). The length of the CDR3 is 14 residues. Germline-derived CDR1 and CDR2 are SGHRS and YFSETQ. Trimming took 3 bases from V and 7 from J, leaving 16 bases between them. CDR3 bases: TGCGCCAGCAGCTCCAGCACGGGGGGCGGTGGCTACACCTTC. It encodes CASSSSTGGGGYTF.

The table lists this clone with a few counts. At the DNA level, this CDR3 is encoded by other sequences in the same sample as well. V gene TRBV6-5 combines with J gene TRBJ2-2; 7 positions match TRBD2. Trimming took 8 bases from V and 5 from J; bases not matched to a gene: 5. The CDR3 runs to 13 residues. Germline lookup yields CDR1 MNHEY and CDR2 SVGAGI. For the CDR3, the DNA is TGTGCCAGCTCACTTAGCGGGACCGGGGAGCTGTTTTTT. Residues: CASSLSGTGELFF.

The CDR3 coding sequence is TGTGCCAGCAGCCAAAAAAGAGGCGGGGGTTGGTCAGATACGCAGTATTTT. Amino acid sequence: CASSQKRGGGWSDTQYF. The V gene is TRBV3-1 (or the pseudogene TRBV3-2), the J gene TRBJ2-3; TRBD2 agrees at 7 bases. V shed 2 bases, J shed 4 bases, and the junction held 12 bases outside the gene matches. Germline CDR1 LGHDT, CDR2 YNNKEL (reference sequence). The CDR3 length is 17 residues.

This clone was seen only once. The chain links TRBV6-6 to TRBJ1-5; no definite D call. Trimming took off 2 bases at V and 2 bases at J, with 7 bases between the two ends. CDR1 is MNHNY, CDR2 SVGAGI, per germline (reference sequence). The CDR3 consists of 14 residues. The CDR3 nucleotides are TGTGCCAGCAGTTACCGACAAGGCAATCAGCCCCAGCATTTT. Amino acids: CASSYRQGNQPQHF.

V usage is TRBV5-1 and J usage is TRBJ2-7; tentatively, D is TRBD2 (6 bases). CDR1 is SGHRS, CDR2 YFSETQ, per germline. This CDR3 spans 16 amino acids. Trimming stripped 1 base from V and 2 bases from J, with 16 bases between. For the CDR3, the DNA is TGCGCCAGCAGCTTGAGGGTTGAGGGAGGACCCTACGAGCAGTACTTC. It yields the protein CASSLRVEGGPYEQYF.

The chain uses TRBV20-1 and TRBJ1-2, with TRBD1 identical over 9 bases. The ends lost 3 bases at V and 5 bases at J; junction bases unmatched: 7. From germline, CDR1 is DFQATT and CDR2 SNEGSKA (reference sequence). This CDR3 has 14 amino acids. CDR3 DNA: TGCAGTGCTAGTTCGGGACAGGGATGGTATGGCTACACCTTC. Translating gives CSASSGQGWYGYTF.

V is TRBV6-1 and J is TRBJ2-7; D gene ambiguous. Germline-derived CDR1 and CDR2 are MNHNS and SASEGT. The CDR3 totals 16 residues. The germline V and J ends were trimmed by 4 bases and 2 bases, with 18 bases remaining between them. CDR3 DNA sequence: TGTGCCAGCAGTGGGCCCCCTCTCGTCGGCACCTACGAGCAGTACGTC. Translation gives CASSGPPLVGTYEQYV.

J is TRBJ1-2 and V is TRBV5-4; D call uncertain. This CDR3 region has 12 residues. V was shortened by 3 bases and J by 8 bases, with 11 bases between the two germline ends. Germline CDR1 and CDR2: SGHNT and YYREEE (reference sequence). In nucleotides, the CDR3 is TGTGCCAGCAGCTCCTCCCCGGGCGGCTACACCTTC. Translation gives CASSSSPGGYTF. Full variable domain (missing parts from reference TRBV5-4 and TRBJ1-2): ETGVTQSPTHLIKTRGQQVTLRCSSQSGHNTVSWYQQALGQGPQFIFQYYREEENGRGNFPPRFSGLQFPNYSSELNVNALELDDSALYLCASSSSPGGYTFGSGTRLTVV.

The chain couples TRBV7-2 to TRBJ2-7; no firm D call. Trimming cost V 0 bases and J 5 bases, with 8 bases left between them. The CDR3 sequence is 13 residues long. Germline loops: CDR1 SGHTA, CDR2 FQGNSA. The CDR3 DNA reads as TGTGCCAGCAGCTTAGCCTGGACGGACGAGCAGTACGTC. This sequence encodes CASSLAWTDEQYV.

This clone was found many times. This chain links TRBV2 with TRBJ1-1; 7 nucleotides line up with TRBD1. The CDR3 sequence is 14 residues long. From germline, CDR1 is SNHLY and CDR2 FYNNEI. Trimming cost V 5 bases and J 5 bases; bases outside gene matches: 8. This chain's CDR3 is CASSFQGGETEAFF. The CDR3 coding sequence is TGTGCCAGCAGTTTCCAGGGGGGTGAGACTGAAGCTTTCTTT.